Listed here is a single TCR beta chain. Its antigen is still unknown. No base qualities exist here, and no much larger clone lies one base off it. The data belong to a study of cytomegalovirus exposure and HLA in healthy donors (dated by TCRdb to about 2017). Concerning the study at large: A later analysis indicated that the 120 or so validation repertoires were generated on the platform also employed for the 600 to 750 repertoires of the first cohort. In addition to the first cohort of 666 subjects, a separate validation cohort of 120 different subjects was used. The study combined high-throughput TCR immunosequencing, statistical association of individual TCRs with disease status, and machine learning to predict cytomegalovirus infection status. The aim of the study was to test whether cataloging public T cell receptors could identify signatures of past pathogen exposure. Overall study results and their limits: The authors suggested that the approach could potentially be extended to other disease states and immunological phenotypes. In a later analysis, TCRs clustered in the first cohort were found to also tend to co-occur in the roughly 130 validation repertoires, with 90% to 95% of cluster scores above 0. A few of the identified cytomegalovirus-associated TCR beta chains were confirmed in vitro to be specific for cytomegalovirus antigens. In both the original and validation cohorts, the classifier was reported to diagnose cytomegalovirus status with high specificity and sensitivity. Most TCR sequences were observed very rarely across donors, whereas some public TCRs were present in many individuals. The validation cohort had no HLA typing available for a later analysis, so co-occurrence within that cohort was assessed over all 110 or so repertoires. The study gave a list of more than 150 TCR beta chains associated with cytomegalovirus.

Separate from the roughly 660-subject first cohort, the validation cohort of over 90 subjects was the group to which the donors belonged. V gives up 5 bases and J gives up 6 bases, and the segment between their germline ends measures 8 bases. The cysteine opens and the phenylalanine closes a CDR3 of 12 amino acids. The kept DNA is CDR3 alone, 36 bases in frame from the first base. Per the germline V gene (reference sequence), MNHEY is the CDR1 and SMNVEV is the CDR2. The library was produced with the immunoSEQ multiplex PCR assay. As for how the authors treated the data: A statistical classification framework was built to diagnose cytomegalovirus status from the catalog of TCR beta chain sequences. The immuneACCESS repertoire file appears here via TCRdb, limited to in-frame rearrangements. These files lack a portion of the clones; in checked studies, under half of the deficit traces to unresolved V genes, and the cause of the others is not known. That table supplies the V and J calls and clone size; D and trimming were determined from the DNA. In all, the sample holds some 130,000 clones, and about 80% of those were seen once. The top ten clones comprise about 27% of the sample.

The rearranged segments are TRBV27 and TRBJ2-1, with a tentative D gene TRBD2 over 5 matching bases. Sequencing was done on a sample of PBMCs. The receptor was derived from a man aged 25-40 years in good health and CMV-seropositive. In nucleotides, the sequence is TGTGCCAGCAGTGTAGGGAGCAATGAGCAGTTCTTC. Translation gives CASSVGSNEQFF.